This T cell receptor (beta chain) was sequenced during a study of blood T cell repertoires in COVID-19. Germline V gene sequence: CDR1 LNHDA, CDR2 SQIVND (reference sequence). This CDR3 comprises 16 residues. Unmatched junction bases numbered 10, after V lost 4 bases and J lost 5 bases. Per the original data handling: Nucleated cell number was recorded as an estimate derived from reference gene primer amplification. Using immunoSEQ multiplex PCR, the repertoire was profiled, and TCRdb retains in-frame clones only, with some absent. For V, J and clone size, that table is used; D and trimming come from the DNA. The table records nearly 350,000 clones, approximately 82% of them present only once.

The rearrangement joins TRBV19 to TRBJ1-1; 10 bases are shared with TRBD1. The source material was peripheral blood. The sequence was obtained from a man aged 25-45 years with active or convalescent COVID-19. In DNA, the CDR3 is TGTGCCAGTAGTAAGGGACAGGGGCAGGTAGCGACTGAAGCTTTCTTT. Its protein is CASSKGQGQVATEAFF.